This record looks at one T cell receptor (beta chain) sequence and its context. What this receptor recognizes is not known. Base qualities are not provided; no much larger clone lies one nucleotide away. This sample is part of a study of regulatory T cells in long-lasting Graves disease (dated by TCRdb to the early 2020s). Regarding the research as a whole: In the newly diagnosed Graves' disease group, patients had been taking antithyroid drugs for less than 3 months. The study was registered as a clinical trial and conducted in China. Persistent Graves' disease patients were compared with newly diagnosed Graves' disease patients by peripheral blood TCR sequencing and RNA sequencing. A total of roughly 33 samples were covered by TCR sequencing, comprising approximately 13 persistent and about 20 newly diagnosed Graves' disease patients.

The CDR3 holds 15 amino acids from the cysteine to the phenylalanine. Only the CDR3 DNA is retained, 45 bases long and in frame from the first base. Germline trimming amounts to 5 bases on V and 2 bases on J, with 4 as the count of junction bases outside the gene matches. Per the germline V gene, SGHRS is the CDR1 and YFSETQ is the CDR2. The time point tag for this specimen amounts to: newly diagnosed GD, antithyroid drugs for less than 3 months. For both TCR sequencing and RNA sequencing, RNA was extracted from PBMCs in TRIzol. The diagnosis of Graves' disease followed American Thyroid Association guidelines. Patients for the study were recruited at an endocrinology department in Xi'an, China. Each patient gave approximately 9.7 milliliters of peripheral blood, collected in an EDTA anticoagulant tube. Ficoll Paque Plus density gradient separation was used to isolate PBMCs, and no additional T cell sorting was done. RNA quality was checked with an Agilent 2100 Bioanalyzer and agarose gel, and concentration with a NanoDrop 2000.

The method was multiplex PCR. Reads for this sample came from an Illumina HiSeq 4000. To build TCR beta libraries, CDR3 regions were amplified by Arm-PCR using iRepertoire HTBI primers. Before sequencing, the PCR products underwent gel purification. The paper's processing steps were these. A total of fewer than 70 TRBV and 14 TRBJ segments were identified across samples and were used for gene usage analysis of CDR3 amino acid clonotypes. COPE and FqMerger were used to merge filtered high-quality paired reads into contigs. BLAST was used to align contigs to IMGT TRBV, TRBD and TRBJ reference genes, and CDR3 was defined according to IMGT. Any clonotype with a frequency above 0.1% was classified as a highly expanded clone. Shannon entropy was used to measure repertoire diversity, and the Gini coefficient was used to measure V-J evenness. Public clonotypes were defined as clonotypes shared by more than one individual. TCRdb took the public reads, trimmed them with fastp at Q25, ran MiXCR for clone calling and kept in-frame beta chains. Entries that share a CDR3 protein sequence are merged under the most common genes and DNA. The V and J calls were determined by TCRdb, not by the authors. This sample gives 360,000 or so distinct CDR3 sequences in total; around 16% of them show up just once. The ten largest make up about 19% of the sample.

What the work shows at the level of the full study, not this receptor alone: The small sample size was acknowledged by the authors as a limitation that may reduce accuracy. Persistent patients shared more public clonotypes among themselves (around 3,000) than newly diagnosed patients did (more than 950). Preferential use of TRBV28, TRBJ1-2 and TRBJ2-5 was observed in persistent disease, whereas TRBV20-1 and TRBJ2-1 were favored in newly diagnosed disease. Compared with newly diagnosed patients, patients with persistent Graves' disease had lower TCR Shannon entropy and fewer highly expanded clones, which suggests clonal expansion. Only peripheral blood was studied, because thyroid tissue, the primary lesion, was inaccessible. Sequencing and analysis were limited to the TCR beta chain.

The same sample was also studied in work on T cells in Graves' hyperthyroidism and ophthalmopathy. The second investigation adds: Stable Graves' hyperthyroidism was defined as the absence of progression to ophthalmopathy over 18 months of follow-up. Hyperthyroidism patients were aged 18 to 65 years and newly diagnosed, with disease duration of less than 2 months. The study excluded patients with uncontrolled infections, other autoimmune diseases, pregnancy or lactation. Diagnoses were established on the basis of clinical symptoms, serum thyroxine and TRAb, thyroid ultrasound, and orbital computed tomography. For the first round of RT-PCR on the TCR CDR3, the HTBI primer set was used together with the Qiagen OneStep RT-PCR kit. Most expanded thyroid clonotypes (frequency above 0.001) were also detected in blood, a finding suggesting that blood repertoires may reflect thyroid immune responses. A model built on a 13 V-J signature distinguished ophthalmopathy from stable hyperthyroidism, reaching around 87% sensitivity and around 81% specificity in cross-validation and 80%/75% in testing. In validation, progression to ophthalmopathy was predicted by the model with nearly 71% sensitivity and under 85% specificity, a median of about 6 months before onset. To identify distinguishing TCR V-J signatures, a discovery cohort of around 100 patients was used, comprising 40 to 45 with Graves' ophthalmopathy and 57 with stable Graves' hyperthyroidism. An independent validation cohort of 18 to 20 hyperthyroidism patients and about 16 patients who later progressed to ophthalmopathy tested prospective prediction of ophthalmopathy. The roughly 91 discovery patients were randomly split 7:3 into training and test sets. The study also compared thyroid tissue and blood T-cell repertoires from several Graves' hyperthyroidism patients. After blood sampling, hyperthyroidism patients were treated with methimazole at a starting dose of 30 mg daily, and ophthalmopathy patients were treated with high-dose intravenous methylprednisolone. Libraries were constructed in a second round of multiplex PCR, after which size selection and purification were performed. Libraries were sequenced paired-end with 100 bp reads on an Illumina HiSeq2000. SOAPnuke was used to process the raw data, with reads discarded if the reads contained adapters or uncalled bases, had a mean Phred below 15, or lacked an exact constant-primer or identifier match. COPE v1.2.5 was used to merge the high-quality paired reads, and each unique nucleotide sequence was defined as a clonotype. MiTCR v1.1 was used to align clonotypes to the IMGT TRBV, TRBD and TRBJ reference segments. Analysis was restricted to V-J combinations with a frequency above 0.0001, which covered roughly 99% of repertoires. A TCS score was defined as the ratio of F50 (clonal expansion) to E x V (chaos), with BLOSUM62-based TCRdist applied between CDR3 peptides within each V-J. Welch's t-statistics and random forest reduced roughly 500 V-J features to roughly 13, which were used in a naive Bayes classifier (R e1071). No statistical method was used to set the sample size in advance, and investigators knew the group allocation. According to the paper, TCR Vbeta CDR3 sequencing was carried out on some 140 peripheral blood samples, which came from over 40 ophthalmopathy, under 85 hyperthyroidism and roughly 17 progressor patients.

The sequences come from peripheral blood mononuclear cells (PBMCs), collected at new diagnosis, from a patient treated with antithyroid drugs. The chain uses TRBV5-1 and TRBJ2-6; TRBD1 fits 7 bases in the junction. This TCR was sampled from a woman under 30 with Graves disease. Donor details come from another sample of the same person, matched by shared clones. The CDR3 amino acid sequence is: CASRPTGPGANVLTF. The DNA sequence reads TGCGCCAGCAGACCGACAGGGCCTGGGGCCAACGTCCTGACTTTC. Where the CDR3 stops, the reference TRBV5-1 and TRBJ2-6 genes take over; the full variable domain is KAGVTQTPRYLIKTRGQQVTLSCSPISGHRSVSWYQQTPGQGLQFLFEYFSETQRNKGNFPGRFSGRQFSNSRSEMNVSTLELGDSALYLCASRPTGPGANVLTFGAGSRLTVL.